A single sample gave rise to the 31 T cell receptor beta chains below, sequenced in a study of metastatic and nonmetastatic thyroid tumors. Every patient was untreated before thyroid surgery. TCRdb re-processed the PCR reads through MiXCR. The repertoire holds tens of thousands of clones, about 18% seen once, with roughly 6.2% in the top ten. The sequenced sample consisted of blood. These TCRs come from a male donor with papillary thyroid cancer or a benign thyroid nodule (not recorded which). Some clones in this sample may be carry-over from other donors' samples.

This clone was detected many times. The chain employs TRBV3-1 and TRBJ1-2; D uncertain. Germline lookup yields CDR1 LGHDT and CDR2 YNNKEL (reference sequence). Trimming removed 0 bases from V and 4 bases from J, with 12 bases in between. This CDR3 is built from 15 residues. CDR3 nucleotide sequence: TGTGCCAGCAGCCAAGATCGATGGGATCCCTATGGCTACACCTTC. This gives the protein CASSQDRWDPYGYTF.

This chain uses TRBV12-3 or TRBV12-4 with TRBJ2-7; TRBD2 matches 13 bases. This CDR3 is 17 amino acids long. V shed 6 bases, J shed 6 bases, and the junction held 14 bases outside the gene matches. The CDR3 sequence is CASRGTSGTVPICEQYF. CDR3 in DNA: TGTGCCAGCAGGGGGACTAGCGGGACCGTGCCCATATGCGAGCAGTACTTC.

This clone was seen repeatedly, ten times or more. A read error may explain this, as a much larger clone is one base away. Other DNA sequences within the sample encode an identical CDR3. The chain links TRBV20-1 to TRBJ1-2; D remains unclear. Germline V CDR1 and CDR2: DFQATT, SNEGSKA (reference sequence). This CDR3 contains 12 residues. The V gene lost 3 bases and the J gene lost 11 bases, with 16 bases spanning the gap. In DNA form, the CDR3 reads TGCAGTGCTAGGGACCCTAGGAGCGGTTACACCTTC. Translated, it gives CSARDPRSGYTF.

This clone has at least ten counts. CDR3 nucleotide sequence: TGTGCTAGTGGTTTCGCAAGGGGAATCCCCTACAATGAGCAGTTCTTC. Amino acids: CASGFARGIPYNEQFF. This chain connects TRBV12-5 to TRBJ2-1, with D perhaps matching TRBD1 (5 bases). The CDR3 is made up of 16 amino acids. V was cut by 3 bases and J by 2 bases, with 14 bases left in between. Germline assignment: CDR1 LGHNT and CDR2 FRNRAP.

This clone was counted at least ten times. The rearrangement joins TRBV12-3 or TRBV12-4 to TRBJ1-6, with D maybe TRBD1 (6 bases). The CDR3 consists of 15 residues. V lost 1 base and J 4 bases, leaving 8 bases between the germline ends. CDR3 bases: TGTGCCAGCAGTTTAGAGGGGACATATAATTCACCCCTCCACTTT. Its translation: CASSLEGTYNSPLHF.

This clone was seen many times. The V and J genes are TRBV11-1 and TRBJ1-6; 9 nucleotides agree with TRBD1. The length of the CDR3 is 15 residues. The ends lost 5 bases at V and 6 bases at J; junction bases unmatched: 5. Germline CDR1 and CDR2: SGHAT and FQDESV (reference sequence). The CDR3 DNA follows: TGTGCCAGCAGCGACCGGACAGGGGCTAATTCACCCCTCCACTTT. Translating gives CASSDRTGANSPLHF.

CDR3 DNA sequence: TGTGCCAGCACTCCGGGACAGGGCTACGAGCAGTACTTC. Its protein product is CASTPGQGYEQYF. J is TRBJ2-7 and V is TRBV28; 9 bases align to TRBD1. V lost 7 bases to trimming and J lost 3 bases; unmatched junction nucleotides: 4. This CDR3 has 13 amino acids. Looked up from germline, CDR1 is MDHEN and CDR2 is SYDVKM.

The V call is TRBV30, the J call TRBJ2-7, with D possibly called TRBD1 or TRBD2 (5 bases each). V was cut by 1 base and J by 6 bases, with 13 bases left in between. CDR3 length: 13 amino acids. Per germline, CDR1 GTSNPN and CDR2 SVGIG (reference sequence). CDR3 residues: CAWSGDGLREQYF. The CDR3 DNA reads TGTGCCTGGAGTGGGGACGGGTTACGCGAGCAGTACTTC. Drawing the rest from reference TRBV30 and TRBJ2-7, the complete variable domain is SQTIHQWPATLVQPVGSPLSLECTVEGTSNPNLYWYRQAAGRGLQLLFYSVGIGQISSEVPQNLSASRPQDRQFILSSKKLLLSDSGFYLCAWSGDGLREQYFGPGTRLTVT.

The table lists this clone with many counts. This chain connects TRBV12-3 or TRBV12-4 to TRBJ1-1, with D uncertain. There are 13 residues in the CDR3. The V end lost 2 bases, the J end lost 1 base, and 5 bases lay between the germline ends. The CDR3, as DNA: TGTGCCAGCAGTTTAACCGGGAACACTGAAGCTTTCTTT. Translated: CASSLTGNTEAFF.

The rearrangement links TRBV7-2 to TRBJ1-5; D unresolved. Trimming removed 1 base at V and 2 bases at J, with 9 bases between. Germline CDR1 reads SGHTA; CDR2 reads FQGNSA. CDR3 length: 15 amino acids. The DNA of the CDR3 is TGTGCCAGCAGCTTAGGGTACGGGGGCAATCAGCCCCAGCATTTT. This gives the protein CASSLGYGGNQPQHF. Complete variable domain (other parts from reference TRBV7-2 and TRBJ1-5): GAGVSQSPSNKVTEKGKDVELRCDPISGHTALYWYRQSLGQGLEFLIYFQGNSAPDKSGLPSDRFSAERTGGSVSTLTIQRTQQEDSAVYLCASSLGYGGNQPQHFGDGTRLSIL.

This clone came up many times. V is TRBV6-6 and J is TRBJ1-3; TRBD1 agrees at 9 bases. The CDR3 is made up of 20 amino acids. The germline V gene has CDR1 MNHNY and CDR2 SVGAGI (reference sequence). With V trimmed by 2 bases and J by 1 base, 15 bases remained unmatched. CDR3 in amino acids: CASSYPTVDRTGDSGNTIYF. CDR3 bases: TGTGCCAGCAGTTACCCAACAGTCGATCGGACAGGGGATTCTGGAAACACCATATATTTT.

This clone has at least ten counts. This may be a read error, as it is one base from a much larger clone. J is TRBJ2-2 and V is TRBV7-9; no reliable D call. Germline V gene lookup returns CDR1 SEHNR and CDR2 FQNEAQ (reference sequence). The CDR3 totals 15 residues. The CDR3 nucleotides are TGTGCCGGCAGCTCGACAAGTTCGAACACCGGGGAGCTGTTTTTT. Protein: CAGSSTSSNTGELFF.

The V and J genes are TRBV30 and TRBJ2-2; the D gene is possibly TRBD2 (6 bases). CDR1 GTSNPN and CDR2 SVGIG come from the germline V gene (reference sequence). The CDR3 has 14 residues. Trimming took 5 bases from V and 7 from J, leaving 17 bases between them. The CDR3 here is CAWGGLGVGGELFF. DNA of the CDR3: TGTGCCTGGGGGGGGTTAGGCGTCGGCGGGGAGCTGTTTTTT.

This clone showed up many times. The chain recombines TRBV7-9 with TRBJ2-1; a possible D gene is TRBD1 (5 bases). Trimming took 7 bases from V and 2 from J, leaving 15 bases between them. The CDR3 length is 15 residues. Germline CDR1 reads SEHNR; CDR2 reads FQNEAQ (reference sequence). CDR3 nucleotide sequence: TGTGCCAGCACCCTTCGGAGCAGGGCCTACAATGAGCAGTTCTTC. Its translation is CASTLRSRAYNEQFF.

This clone has at least ten counts. The V gene is TRBV7-2, the J gene TRBJ2-7; no clear D. From germline, CDR1 is SGHTA and CDR2 FQGNSA. The CDR3 runs to 15 residues. Trimming shortened V by 5 bases and J by 3 bases, and 17 bases separated the two germline ends. CDR3 in DNA: TGTGCCAGCAGCCAATCCTCGCAGTACGGCTACGAGCAGTACTTC. The encoded protein is CASSQSSQYGYEQYF.

Many counts were recorded for this clone. A much larger clone lies one base from this, so it may be a read error. The rearrangement links TRBV19 to TRBJ1-3; perhaps TRBD1 as D (6 bases). CDR3 size: 14 residues. Germline CDR1 is LNHDA and CDR2 is SQIVND (reference sequence). Trimming cost V 6 bases and J 7 bases, with 16 bases left between them. The CDR3 sequence: CASSRTAEGNTIYF. The CDR3 DNA sequence: TGTGCCAGTAGCCGGACAGCGGAGGGTAACACCATATATTTT. The variable domain in full, with the rest retrieved from reference TRBV19 and TRBJ1-3, is DGGITQSPKYLFRKEGQNVTLSCEQNLNHDAMYWYRQDPGQGLRLIYYSQIVNDFQKGDIAEGYSVSREKKESFPLTVTSAQKNPTAFYLCASSRTAEGNTIYFGEGSWLTVV.

This clone was counted at least ten times. The V gene is TRBV11-3, the J gene TRBJ2-3; no definite D call. The germline V gene encodes CDR1 SGHNT and CDR2 YENEEA. The CDR3 is 13 residues long. Trimming stripped 0 bases from V and 6 bases from J, with 7 bases between. The CDR3 spells CASSLERIDTQYF. The CDR3 DNA reads TGTGCCAGCAGCTTAGAACGGATTGATACGCAGTATTTT.

This chain connects TRBV7-9 to TRBJ2-5, with TRBD1 matching 11 bases. CDR3 length equals 13 residues. Germline-derived CDR1 and CDR2 are SEHNR and FQNEAQ (reference sequence). Losses at the gene ends were 5 bases for V and 7 bases for J; bases not matched to a gene: 3. The CDR3 DNA is TGTGCCAGCAGCCCGGGGACAGGGGGGACCCAGTACTTC. This sequence encodes CASSPGTGGTQYF.

This clone was seen at least ten times. The chain combines TRBV20-1 with TRBJ2-5, with 9 bases that match TRBD2. Germline V gives CDR1 DFQATT, CDR2 SNEGSKA (reference sequence). V dropped 1 base and J dropped 2; count of bases not matched to a gene: 5. CDR3 length: 15 residues. CDR3: CSARGASGVQETQYF. CDR3 bases: TGCAGTGCTAGAGGAGCTAGCGGGGTGCAAGAGACCCAGTACTTC.

V usage is TRBV6-2 or TRBV6-3 and J usage is TRBJ1-5; the match to TRBD1 covers 7 bases. CDR1 and CDR2 (germline): MNHEY, SVGEGT. V dropped 6 bases and J dropped 5; count of bases not matched to a gene: 7. The CDR3 runs 14 residues. CDR3: CASSDIQGDQPQHF. In nucleotides, the CDR3 is TGTGCCAGCAGCGACATCCAGGGGGATCAGCCCCAGCATTTT.

Relative to its sample, this clone is medium-sized. The V and J genes are TRBV20-1 and TRBJ2-7; 7 bases map to TRBD2. Looked up from germline, CDR1 is DFQATT and CDR2 is SNEGSKA (reference sequence). Trimming took 2 bases from V and 2 from J; bases not matched to a gene: 6. This CDR3 has 14 amino acids. The CDR3 here is CSARQRDYPYEQYF. CDR3 DNA sequence: TGCAGTGCTAGACAGCGGGACTATCCCTACGAGCAGTACTTC.

This clone rates as medium-sized. The chain carries TRBV27 and TRBJ2-7; TRBD2 matches at 9 bases. Germline V lookup: CDR1 MNHEY, CDR2 SMNVEV (reference sequence). CDR3 length equals 15 residues. The J segment lost 2 bases and the V segment lost 2 bases, leaving 4 bases of the junction unmatched. The chain's CDR3 is CASSLAGGPAYEQYF. The DNA for the CDR3 is TGTGCCAGCAGTTTAGCGGGAGGGCCGGCCTACGAGCAGTACTTC.

As for this clone: One base away lies a much larger clone, so this may be a sequencing read error. The chain combines TRBV10-2 with TRBJ1-1; a weak D match, TRBD1 (6 bases). The CDR3 covers 15 residues. The germline V gene encodes CDR1 WSHSY and CDR2 SAAADI. CDR3 region: CASRAIETGPTEDFF. The CDR3 coding sequence is TGCGCCAGCAGAGCCATAGAAACAGGGCCCACTGAAGATTTCTTT.

This clone showed up many times. The chain carries TRBV6-1 and TRBJ2-5; the D is unclear. Germline-derived CDR1 and CDR2 are MNHNS and SASEGT. The CDR3 totals 11 residues. V dropped 5 bases and J dropped 4 bases, with 5 bases sitting between them. In DNA, the CDR3 is TGTGCCAGCAGTAGTCGAGAGACCCAGTACTTC. Amino acids: CASSSRETQYF.

CDR3 DNA: TGCAGTGCTAACCTTAGGCAGGGGGCATCGCGAGAGCAGTACTTC. It codes for CSANLRQGASREQYF. The chain couples TRBV20-1 to TRBJ2-7, with 8 bases that match TRBD1. Germline V lookup: CDR1 DFQATT, CDR2 SNEGSKA (reference sequence). With 4 bases clipped from V and 7 bases from J, the junction kept 15 bases outside the gene matches. The CDR3 covers 15 residues.

At least ten counts were recorded for this clone. V usage is TRBV25-1 and J usage is TRBJ2-1, with D possibly being TRBD1 or TRBD2 (5 bases each). V lost 4 bases and J lost 4, with 8 bases in between. The CDR3 spans 13 residues. Germline assignment: CDR1 MGHDK and CDR2 SYGVNS. CDR3 protein: CASSGGRYNEQFF. As DNA, the CDR3 is TGTGCCAGCAGTGGGGGGAGATACAATGAGCAGTTCTTC.

This clone appeared many times. V gene TRBV2 combines with J gene TRBJ2-7; TRBD1 is a possible D gene (6 bases). The CDR3 contains 14 residues. V lost 4 bases and J 2 bases, leaving 12 bases between the germline ends. CDR1 SNHLY and CDR2 FYNNEI come from the germline V gene. This CDR3 is CASSVGHGAYEQYF. CDR3 nucleotide sequence: TGTGCCAGCAGTGTGGGACACGGAGCCTACGAGCAGTACTTC.

This clone was seen just once. The chain uses TRBV11-2 and TRBJ2-2; 11 nucleotides align to TRBD2. The germline V gene has CDR1 SGHAT and CDR2 FQNNGV. J lost 5 bases, V lost 4 bases, and 9 bases had no gene match. The CDR3 totals 17 residues. In DNA, the CDR3 is TGTGCCAGCAGCTCCTGTACTAGCGGGAGAGTAACCGGGGAGCTGTTTTTT. This codes for CASSSCTSGRVTGELFF.

This clone showed up many times. The V and J genes are TRBV6-1 and TRBJ2-5; a weak D match, TRBD2 (7 bases). Trimming cost V 5 bases and J 2 bases, with 15 bases left between them. CDR1 MNHNS and CDR2 SASEGT come from the germline V gene. The CDR3 runs to 15 residues. Written as DNA, the CDR3 is TGTGCCAGCAGTTATGTCGGGGGGCATCAAGAGACCCAGTACTTC. This translates into CASSYVGGHQETQYF.

In its sample, this clone was seen a few times. Relative to the germline gene, one junction end is altered; a read error may explain this. V gene TRBV19 combines with J gene TRBJ2-1; D remains unclear. CDR1 is LNHDA and CDR2 is SQIVND in the germline V gene (reference sequence). CDR3 length: 16 residues. The CDR3 sequence: CSSSILPRGGNNEQFF. CDR3 bases: TGTTCCAGTAGTATCCTCCCGAGAGGTGGAAACAATGAGCAGTTCTTC.

This clone was detected ten times or more. The chain carries TRBV10-3 and TRBJ2-3; D is ambiguous. Trimming stripped 10 bases from V and 3 bases from J, with 20 bases between. This CDR3 comprises 15 residues. CDR1 ENHRY and CDR2 SYGVKD come from the germline V gene. The chain's CDR3 is CASRASTTLTDTQYF. The CDR3 nucleotides are TGTGCCAGTCGGGCTTCCACTACACTTACAGATACGCAGTATTTT.